The TCR beta chain described here comes from a study of blood T cell repertoires in COVID-19. Study summary: PBMCs, B-cell-depleted T cells, or T cells provided the cDNA or gDNA that made up the material.

Original processing methods: Amplification from reference gene primers served as the basis for estimated nucleated cell counts. Data came from immunoSEQ multiplex PCR; TCRdb stores just in-frame clones and leaves some out. V, J and clone size are those of that table, while D and trimming were read from the DNA. The top ten clones hold 10% to 15% of a sample with about 90,000 clones, about 82% of them seen once. This TCR derives from a woman in her 70s with active or convalescent COVID-19. The sample taken for sequencing was peripheral blood.

CDR3 sequence: CASSLRRTGANVLTF. Written as DNA, the CDR3 is TGTGCCAGCAGTTTACGGAGGACTGGGGCCAACGTCCTGACTTTC. V is TRBV28 and J is TRBJ2-6, with a weak D call TRBD2 (5 bases). CDR1 and CDR2 from the germline V gene are MDHEN and SYDVKM. The CDR3 spans 15 residues. The germline V and J ends were trimmed by 2 bases and 2 bases, with 7 bases remaining between them.